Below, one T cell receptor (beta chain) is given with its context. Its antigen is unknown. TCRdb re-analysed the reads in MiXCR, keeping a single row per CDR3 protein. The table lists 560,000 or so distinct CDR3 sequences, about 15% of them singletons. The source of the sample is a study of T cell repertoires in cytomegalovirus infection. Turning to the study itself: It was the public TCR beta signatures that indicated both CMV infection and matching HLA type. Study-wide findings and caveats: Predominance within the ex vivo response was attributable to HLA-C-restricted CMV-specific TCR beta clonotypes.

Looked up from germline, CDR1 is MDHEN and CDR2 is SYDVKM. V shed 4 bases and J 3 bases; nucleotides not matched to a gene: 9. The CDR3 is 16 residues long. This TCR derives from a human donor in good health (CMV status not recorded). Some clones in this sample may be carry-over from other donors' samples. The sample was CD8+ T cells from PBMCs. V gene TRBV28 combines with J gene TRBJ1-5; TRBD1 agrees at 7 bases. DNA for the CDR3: TGTGCCAGCAGTTCTCCCTACGGGACAGTCAATCAGCCCCAGCATTTT. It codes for CASSSPYGTVNQPQHF.